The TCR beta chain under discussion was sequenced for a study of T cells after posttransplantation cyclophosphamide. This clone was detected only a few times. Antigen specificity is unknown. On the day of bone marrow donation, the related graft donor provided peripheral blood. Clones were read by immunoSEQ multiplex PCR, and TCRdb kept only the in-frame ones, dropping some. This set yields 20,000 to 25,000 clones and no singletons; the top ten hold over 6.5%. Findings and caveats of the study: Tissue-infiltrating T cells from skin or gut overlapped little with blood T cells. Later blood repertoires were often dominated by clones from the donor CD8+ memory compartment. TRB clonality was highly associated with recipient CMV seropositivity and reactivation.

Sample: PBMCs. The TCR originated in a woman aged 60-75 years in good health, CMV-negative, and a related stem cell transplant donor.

The CDR3 sequence is CASSQEGSFTDTQYF. In nucleotides, the CDR3 is TGCGCCAGCAGCCAAGAGGGGAGTTTCACAGATACGCAGTATTTT. The J gene is TRBJ2-3, the V gene TRBV4-3; TRBD2 might be the D (5 bases). The CDR3 loop spans 15 amino acids. The germline V and J ends were trimmed by 0 bases and 2 bases, with 9 bases remaining between them. The germline CDR1 and CDR2 sequences are LGHNA and YSLEER.